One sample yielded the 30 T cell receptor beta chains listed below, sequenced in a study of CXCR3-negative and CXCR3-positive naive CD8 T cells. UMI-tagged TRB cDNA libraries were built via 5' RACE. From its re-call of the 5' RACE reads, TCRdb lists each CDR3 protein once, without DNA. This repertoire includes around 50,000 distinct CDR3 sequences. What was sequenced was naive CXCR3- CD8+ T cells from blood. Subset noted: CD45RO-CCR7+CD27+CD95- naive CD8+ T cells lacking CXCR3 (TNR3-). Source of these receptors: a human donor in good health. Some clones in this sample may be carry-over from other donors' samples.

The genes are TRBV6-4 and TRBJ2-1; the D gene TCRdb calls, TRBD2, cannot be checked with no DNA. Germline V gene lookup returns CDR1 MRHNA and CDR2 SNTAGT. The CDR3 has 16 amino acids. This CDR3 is CASLPSGGGLYNEQFF.

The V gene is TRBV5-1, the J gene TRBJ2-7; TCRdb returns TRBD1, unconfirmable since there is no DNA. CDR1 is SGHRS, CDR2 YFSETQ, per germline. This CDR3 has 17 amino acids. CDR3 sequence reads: CASSLAETGTGAYEQYF.

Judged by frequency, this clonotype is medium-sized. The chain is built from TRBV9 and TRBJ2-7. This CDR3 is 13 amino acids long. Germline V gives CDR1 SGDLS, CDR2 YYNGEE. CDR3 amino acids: CASSVGQTYEQYF. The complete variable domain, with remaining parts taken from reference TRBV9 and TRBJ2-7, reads DSGVTQTPKHLITATGQRVTLRCSPRSGDLSVYWYQQSLDQGLQFLIQYYNGEERAKGNILERFSAQQFPDLHSELNLSSLELGDSALYFCASSVGQTYEQYFGPGTRLTVT.

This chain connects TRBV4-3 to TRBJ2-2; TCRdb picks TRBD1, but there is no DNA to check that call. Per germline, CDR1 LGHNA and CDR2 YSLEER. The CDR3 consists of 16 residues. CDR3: CASSIGAGSNTGELFF.

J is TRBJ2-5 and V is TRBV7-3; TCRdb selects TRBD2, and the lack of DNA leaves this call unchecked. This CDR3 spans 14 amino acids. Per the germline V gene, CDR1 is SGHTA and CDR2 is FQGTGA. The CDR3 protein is CASSSSGGTETQYF.

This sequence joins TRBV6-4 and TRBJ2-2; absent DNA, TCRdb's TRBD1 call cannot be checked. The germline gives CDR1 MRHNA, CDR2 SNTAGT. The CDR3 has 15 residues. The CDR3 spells CASSDSTGVTGELFF.

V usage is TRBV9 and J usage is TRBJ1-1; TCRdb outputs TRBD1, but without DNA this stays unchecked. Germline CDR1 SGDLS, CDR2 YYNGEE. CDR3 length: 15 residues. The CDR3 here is CASSVEGHMNTEAFF.

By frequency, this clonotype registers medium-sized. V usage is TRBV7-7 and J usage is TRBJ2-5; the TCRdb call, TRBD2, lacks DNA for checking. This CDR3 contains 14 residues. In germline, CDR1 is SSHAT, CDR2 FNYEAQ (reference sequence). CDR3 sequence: CASSPQGTWETQYF.

CDR3 residues: CASSIDRASGRPLNNEQFF. The V and J genes are TRBV19 and TRBJ2-1; TCRdb gives TRBD2 as the D gene, but with no DNA this cannot be confirmed. This CDR3 comprises 19 residues. The germline V gene encodes CDR1 LNHDA and CDR2 SQIVND (reference sequence).

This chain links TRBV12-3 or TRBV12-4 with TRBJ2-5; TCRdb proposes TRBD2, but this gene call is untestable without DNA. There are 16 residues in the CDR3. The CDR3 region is CASSSSSGGAFETQYF.

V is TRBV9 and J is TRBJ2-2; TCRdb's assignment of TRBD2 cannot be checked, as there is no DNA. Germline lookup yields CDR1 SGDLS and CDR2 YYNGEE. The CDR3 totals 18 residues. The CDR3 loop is CASSVGLAGGRNTGELFF.

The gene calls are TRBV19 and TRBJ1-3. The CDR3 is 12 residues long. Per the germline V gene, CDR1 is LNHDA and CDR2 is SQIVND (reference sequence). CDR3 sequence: CASSSFGNTIYF. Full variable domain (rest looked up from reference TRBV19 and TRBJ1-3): DGGITQSPKYLFRKEGQNVTLSCEQNLNHDAMYWYRQDPGQGLRLIYYSQIVNDFQKGDIAEGYSVSREKKESFPLTVTSAQKNPTAFYLCASSSFGNTIYFGEGSWLTVV.

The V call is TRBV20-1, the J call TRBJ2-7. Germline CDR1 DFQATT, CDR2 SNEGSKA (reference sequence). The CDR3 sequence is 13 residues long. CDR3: CSALNLLAYEQYF.

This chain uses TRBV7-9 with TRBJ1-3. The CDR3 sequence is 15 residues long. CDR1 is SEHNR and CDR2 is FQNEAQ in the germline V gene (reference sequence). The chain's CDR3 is CASSLSIDTGNTIYF.

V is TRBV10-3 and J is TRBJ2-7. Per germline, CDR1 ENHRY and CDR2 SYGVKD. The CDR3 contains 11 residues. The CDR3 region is CAIRNINEQYF.

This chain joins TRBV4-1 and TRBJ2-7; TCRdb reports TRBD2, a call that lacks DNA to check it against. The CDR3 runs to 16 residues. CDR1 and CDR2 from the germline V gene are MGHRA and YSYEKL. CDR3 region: CASSQDYASGAYEQYF.

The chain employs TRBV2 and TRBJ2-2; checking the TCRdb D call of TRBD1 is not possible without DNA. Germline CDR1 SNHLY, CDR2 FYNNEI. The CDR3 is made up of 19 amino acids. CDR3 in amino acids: CASSDGRDALGVSSGELFF.

CDR3 region: CASSHHRASGNNEQFF. The genes are TRBV6-2 or TRBV6-3 and TRBJ2-1; TCRdb designates TRBD2, a call that cannot be tested without DNA. Germline V gene sequence: CDR1 MNHEY, CDR2 SVGEGT. CDR3 length equals 16 residues.

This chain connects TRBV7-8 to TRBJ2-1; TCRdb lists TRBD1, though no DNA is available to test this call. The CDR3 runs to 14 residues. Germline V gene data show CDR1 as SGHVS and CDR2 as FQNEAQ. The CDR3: CASSFSGGYNEQFF.

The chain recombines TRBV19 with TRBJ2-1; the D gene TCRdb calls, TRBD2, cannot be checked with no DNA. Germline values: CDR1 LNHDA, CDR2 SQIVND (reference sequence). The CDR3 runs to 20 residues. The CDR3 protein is CASSRVPGTTARRSYNEQFF.

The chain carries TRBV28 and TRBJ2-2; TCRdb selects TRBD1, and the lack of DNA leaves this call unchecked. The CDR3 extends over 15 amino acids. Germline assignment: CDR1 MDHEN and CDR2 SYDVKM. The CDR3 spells CASSVDRASFGELFF.

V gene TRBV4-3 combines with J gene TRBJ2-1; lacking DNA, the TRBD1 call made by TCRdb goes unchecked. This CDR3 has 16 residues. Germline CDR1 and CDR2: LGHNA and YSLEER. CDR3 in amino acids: CASSQRLRGDKDEQFF.

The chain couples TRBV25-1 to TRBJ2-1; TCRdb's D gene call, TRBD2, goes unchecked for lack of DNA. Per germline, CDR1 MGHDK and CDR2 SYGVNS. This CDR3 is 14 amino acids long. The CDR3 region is CASSDGGLPPEQFF.

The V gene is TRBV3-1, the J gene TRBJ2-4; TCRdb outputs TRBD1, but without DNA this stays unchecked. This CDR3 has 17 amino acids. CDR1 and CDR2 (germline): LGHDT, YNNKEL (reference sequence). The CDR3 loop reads CASSPGTGKLAKNIQYF.

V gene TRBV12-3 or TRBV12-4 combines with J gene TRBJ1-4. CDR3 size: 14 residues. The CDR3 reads CASGDAPTNEKLFF.

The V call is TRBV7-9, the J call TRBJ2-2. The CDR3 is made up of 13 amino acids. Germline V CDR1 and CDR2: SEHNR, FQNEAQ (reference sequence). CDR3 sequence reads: CASTRGNTGELFF.

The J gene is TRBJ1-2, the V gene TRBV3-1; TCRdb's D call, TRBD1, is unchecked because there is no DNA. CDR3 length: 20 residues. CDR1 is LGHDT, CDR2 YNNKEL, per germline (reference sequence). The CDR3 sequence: CASSQDLRGAWALVAGGYTF.

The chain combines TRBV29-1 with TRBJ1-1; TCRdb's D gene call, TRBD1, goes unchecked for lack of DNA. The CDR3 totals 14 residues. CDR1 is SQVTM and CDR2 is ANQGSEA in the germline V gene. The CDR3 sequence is CSAAPGRLNTEAFF.

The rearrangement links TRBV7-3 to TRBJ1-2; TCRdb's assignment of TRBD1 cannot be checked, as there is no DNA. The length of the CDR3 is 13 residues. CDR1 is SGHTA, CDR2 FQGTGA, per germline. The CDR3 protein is CASSFVGGYGYTF.

CDR3: CASSQVAGAYNEQFF. The gene calls are TRBV14 and TRBJ2-1. The CDR3 contains 15 residues. Per the germline V gene, CDR1 is SGHDN and CDR2 is FVKESK.